These 13 T cell receptor beta chains share one sample of origin, sequenced in a study of blood T cell repertoires in COVID-19. Produced via immunoSEQ multiplex PCR; TCRdb's table is partial and in-frame only. The sample has about 180,000 clones; approximately 89% are singletons. The sample was PBMCs or T cells enriched from blood (not recorded which). All receptors derive from a man aged 40-55 years who had recovered from COVID-19.

The chain links TRBV28 to TRBJ1-4; no clear D gene. The CDR3 is 14 residues long. The V and J ends lost 1 base and 8 bases respectively, with 11 bases between them. CDR1 is MDHEN, CDR2 SYDVKM, per germline. CDR3 sequence reads: CASSLFGVGEKLFF. As DNA, the CDR3 is TGTGCCAGCAGTTTATTCGGGGTTGGCGAAAAACTGTTTTTT.

The chain joins TRBV6-1 to TRBJ1-2; no reliable D call. The CDR3 sequence is 14 residues long. V was cut by 1 base and J by 5 bases, with 11 bases left in between. CDR1 and CDR2 from the germline V gene are MNHNS and SASEGT. Written as DNA, the CDR3 is TGTGCCAGCAGTGAAGGTCCGCTGGAGTATGGCTACACCTTC. This sequence encodes CASSEGPLEYGYTF.

This sequence joins TRBV2 and TRBJ2-1, with D possibly TRBD1 on 5 matching bases. Trimming removed 1 base at V and 2 bases at J, with 6 bases between. Germline V gene data show CDR1 as SNHLY and CDR2 as FYNNEI. The CDR3 has 14 residues. For the CDR3, the DNA is TGTGCCAGCAGTGAAGTGACAGCCTACAATGAGCAGTTCTTC. It translates to CASSEVTAYNEQFF.

The J gene is TRBJ2-3, the V gene TRBV29-1, with 7 bases aligning to TRBD2. Losses at the gene ends were 7 bases for V and 2 bases for J; bases not matched to a gene: 12. Germline CDR1 and CDR2: SQVTM and ANQGSEA. CDR3 length: 15 amino acids. The CDR3 sequence is CSGEGVTPDTDTQYF. The DNA for the CDR3 is TGCAGCGGGGAGGGAGTGACCCCTGACACAGATACGCAGTATTTT.

The chain links TRBV7-9 to TRBJ2-2; D gene ambiguous. The CDR3 loop spans 15 amino acids. Germline values: CDR1 SEHNR, CDR2 FQNEAQ (reference sequence). V was cut by 5 bases and J by 3 bases, with 13 bases left in between. The DNA of the CDR3 is TGTGCCAGCAGCCATAACGGGTTCCACACCGGGGAGCTGTTTTTT. Encoded protein: CASSHNGFHTGELFF.

The chain employs TRBV9 and TRBJ1-4; D ambiguous. Trimming removed 7 bases at V and 0 bases at J, with 10 bases between. This CDR3 has 14 amino acids. CDR1 is SGDLS and CDR2 is YYNGEE in the germline V gene. The CDR3 sequence is CASGHGATNEKLFF. CDR3 nucleotides: TGTGCCAGCGGCCACGGGGCAACTAATGAAAAACTGTTTTTT.

This chain connects TRBV10-3 to TRBJ1-4; D is unclear. CDR1 and CDR2 from the germline V gene are ENHRY and SYGVKD. Trimming removed 0 bases from V and 6 bases from J, with 5 bases in between. This CDR3 has 13 residues. CDR3 nucleotides: TGTGCCATCAGTGAGTCCAGTGATGAAAAACTGTTTTTT. It codes for CAISESSDEKLFF.

This clone showed up just once. The chain is built from TRBV12-5 and TRBJ1-5; D is unclear. Trimming pared 0 bases from V and 2 bases from J, leaving 11 bases between. This CDR3 has 16 residues. Germline V lookup: CDR1 LGHNT, CDR2 FRNRAP. As DNA, the CDR3 is TGTGCTAGTGGTTTGGTACTAGGGCAGGGCAATCAGCCCCAGCATTTT. Its translation: CASGLVLGQGNQPQHF. The whole variable domain, remainder taken from reference TRBV12-5 and TRBJ1-5, is DARVTQTPRHKVTEMGQEVTMRCQPILGHNTVFWYRQTMMQGLELLAYFRNRAPLDDSGMPKDRFSAEMPDATLATLKIQPSEPRDSAVYFCASGLVLGQGNQPQHFGDGTRLSIL.

The gene calls are TRBV18 and TRBJ2-2; the D gene is possibly TRBD2 (5 bases). The CDR3 contains 15 residues. Trimming stripped 4 bases from V and 4 bases from J, with 13 bases between. The germline gives CDR1 KGHSH, CDR2 LQKENI. The CDR3 DNA is TGTGCCAGCTCACGGAGCGAAAGCGGCACCGGGGAGCTGTTTTTT. This gives the protein CASSRSESGTGELFF.

This clone was counted many times. The chain uses TRBV28 and TRBJ1-1; 7 bases agree with TRBD1. The CDR3 sequence is 16 residues long. The V segment lost 5 bases and the J segment 7 bases; nucleotides outside the gene matches: 16. Germline assignment: CDR1 MDHEN and CDR2 SYDVKM. The CDR3, as DNA: TGTGCCAGCAGTCCTTTAGACCTTACAGGGGACCTTGAAGCTTTCTTT. Protein product: CASSPLDLTGDLEAFF.

The rearrangement joins TRBV19 to TRBJ1-3, with D possibly being TRBD1 (5 bases). This CDR3 is built from 14 residues. CDR1 and CDR2 from the germline V gene are LNHDA and SQIVND (reference sequence). The V and J ends lost 11 bases and 0 bases respectively, with 14 bases between them. In DNA, the CDR3 is TGTGCCTCCGGGGGGAGATCCTCTGGAAACACCATATATTTT. This codes for CASGGRSSGNTIYF.

The chain joins TRBV19 to TRBJ1-1; D may be TRBD1 (5 bases). The germline gives CDR1 LNHDA, CDR2 SQIVND (reference sequence). This CDR3 is 14 amino acids long. Trimming cost V 4 bases and J 8 bases, with 17 bases left between them. CDR3 amino acids: CASSKSGRVKEAFF. The CDR3 bases are TGTGCCAGTAGTAAATCCGGCAGGGTCAAAGAAGCTTTCTTT.

The chain is built from TRBV10-1 and TRBJ1-2; tentatively, D is TRBD1 (5 bases). V was clipped by 6 bases and J by 6 bases, with 14 bases between them. The CDR3 has 13 residues. Germline CDR1 and CDR2: WNHNN and SYGVQD (reference sequence). The CDR3 sequence is CASSPRVSDGYTF. For the CDR3, the DNA is TGCGCCAGCAGCCCCAGGGTATCCGATGGCTACACCTTC.